The clone carrying this T cell receptor beta chain was seen ten or more times. The antigen is undetermined. Noted time point: newly diagnosed GD, antithyroid drugs for less than 3 months. From PBMCs, RNA was extracted and then used to make the TCR library. Patient provenance is recorded as an endocrinology department in Xi'an, China. Libraries of TCR beta came from iRepertoire HTBI primers plus Arm-PCR of CDR3 regions. MiXCR, run by TCRdb on the multiplex PCR reads, gives a single entry per CDR3 protein. The table includes 520,000 or so distinct CDR3 sequences, around 12% detected once. These data are taken from a study of regulatory T cells in long-lasting Graves disease. Study-level points and caveats: Persistent disease preferred TRBV28, TRBJ1-2 and TRBJ2-5.

Losses at the gene ends were 8 bases for V and 6 bases for J; bases not matched to a gene: 9. The CDR3 length is 14 residues. These data were also filed under a second study, of T cells in Graves' hyperthyroidism and ophthalmopathy.

The receptor was isolated from a woman aged 25 to 45 with Graves disease. The V call is TRBV12-3 or TRBV12-4, the J call TRBJ2-1; TRBD2 agrees at 8 bases. Sequencing was performed on peripheral blood mononuclear cells (PBMCs), taken at new diagnosis, from a patient treated with antithyroid drugs. For the CDR3, the DNA is TGTGCCAGCTCCCCCCGGGAGGGCGGCAATGAGCAGTTCTTC. The encoded protein is CASSPREGGNEQFF.